Listed below are T cell receptor beta chains from one sample, sequenced in a study of blood T cell repertoires in COVID-19. Libraries were prepared by immunoSEQ multiplex PCR; TCRdb keeps only in-frame clonotypes and omits some of them. The repertoire holds more than 150,000 clones, with about four fifths as singletons. Input material: PBMCs or T cells enriched from blood (not recorded which). Receptors originate from a man aged 45-60 years who had recovered from COVID-19. Both conserved end residues are part of each CDR3. A D gene is named only where the DNA matches it firmly.

d_call j_call v_call cdr3_aa cdr3_nt
. TRBJ1-1 TRBV27 CASTSWEDMNTEAFF TGTGCCAGCACCTCCTGGGAGGACATGAACACTGAAGCTTTCTTT
TRBD2 TRBJ2-1 TRBV11-3 CASSLSGGAVGDEQFF TGTGCCAGCAGCCTGAGCGGGGGGGCCGTTGGCGATGAGCAGTTCTTC
TRBD2 TRBJ2-5 TRBV3-1/TRBV3-2 CASSPPGLQETQYF TGTGCCAGCAGCCCGCCGGGACTACAAGAGACCCAGTACTTC
. TRBJ2-3 TRBV6-5 CASTPSRLDTQYF TGTGCCAGCACCCCGAGCCGGTTAGATACGCAGTATTTT
. TRBJ2-7 TRBV19 CASSIGVRGEQYF TGTGCCAGTAGTATAGGAGTTAGGGGCGAGCAGTACTTC
TRBD2 TRBJ2-7 TRBV28 CASSQLAGLTYEQYF TGTGCCAGCAGTCAACTAGCGGGGCTCACCTACGAGCAGTACTTC
. TRBJ1-6 TRBV18 CASSSTASSYNSPLHF TGTGCCAGCTCCTCGACAGCCAGCTCCTATAATTCACCCCTCCACTTT
. TRBJ2-5 TRBV5-1 CASSLAFREEETQYF TGCGCCAGCAGCTTGGCCTTCAGGGAAGAAGAGACCCAGTACTTC
TRBD1 TRBJ1-5 TRBV10-3 CAISEETGRNQPQHF TGTGCCATCAGTGAGGAGACAGGGCGAAATCAGCCCCAGCATTTT
. TRBJ2-7 TRBV14 CASTLTLRVIGYEQYF TGTGCCAGCACCCTAACCTTGAGGGTTATAGGCTACGAGCAGTACTTC
. TRBJ1-2 TRBV12-3/TRBV12-4 CASSLQGGYGYTF TGTGCCAGCAGTCTACAGGGTGGCTATGGCTACACCTTC